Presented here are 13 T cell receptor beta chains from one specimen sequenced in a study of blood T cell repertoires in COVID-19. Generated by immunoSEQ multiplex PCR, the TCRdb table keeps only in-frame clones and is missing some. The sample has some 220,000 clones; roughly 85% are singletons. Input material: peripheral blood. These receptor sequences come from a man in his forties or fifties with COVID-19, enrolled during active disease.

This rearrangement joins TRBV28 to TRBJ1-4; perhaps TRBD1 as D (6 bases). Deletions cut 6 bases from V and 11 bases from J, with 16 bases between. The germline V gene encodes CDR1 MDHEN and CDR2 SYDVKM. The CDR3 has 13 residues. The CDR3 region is CASRTGTFRKLFF. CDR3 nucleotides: TGTGCCAGCAGGACCGGGACATTCAGGAAACTGTTTTTT.

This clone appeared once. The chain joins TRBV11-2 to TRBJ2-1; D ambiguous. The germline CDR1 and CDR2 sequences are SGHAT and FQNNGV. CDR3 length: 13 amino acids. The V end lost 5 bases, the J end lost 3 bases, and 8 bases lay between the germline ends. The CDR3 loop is CASSHPNYNEQFF. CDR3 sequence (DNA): TGTGCCAGCAGCCATCCCAACTACAATGAGCAGTTCTTC.

CDR3 protein: CASSRRAGRGGNNEQFF. Written as DNA, the CDR3 is TGTGCCAGTAGTAGGAGGGCCGGGCGCGGGGGAAACAATGAGCAGTTCTTC. The chain employs TRBV19 and TRBJ2-1; 7 nucleotides agree with TRBD2. The germline V gene has CDR1 LNHDA and CDR2 SQIVND (reference sequence). V lost 4 bases and J lost 5; bases outside the gene matches: 14. This CDR3 is 17 amino acids long.

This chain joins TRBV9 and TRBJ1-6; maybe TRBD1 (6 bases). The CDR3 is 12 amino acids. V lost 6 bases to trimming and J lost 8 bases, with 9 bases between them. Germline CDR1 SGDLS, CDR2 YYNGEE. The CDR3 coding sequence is TGTGCCAGCAAGACAGGAGATTCACCCCTCCACTTT. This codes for CASKTGDSPLHF.

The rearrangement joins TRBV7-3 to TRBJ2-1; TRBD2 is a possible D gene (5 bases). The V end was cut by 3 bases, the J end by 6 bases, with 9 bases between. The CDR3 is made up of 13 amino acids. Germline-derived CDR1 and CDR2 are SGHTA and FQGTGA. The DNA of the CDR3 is TGTGCCAGCAGCTTCGGACTCAGCAATGAGCAGTTCTTC. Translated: CASSFGLSNEQFF.

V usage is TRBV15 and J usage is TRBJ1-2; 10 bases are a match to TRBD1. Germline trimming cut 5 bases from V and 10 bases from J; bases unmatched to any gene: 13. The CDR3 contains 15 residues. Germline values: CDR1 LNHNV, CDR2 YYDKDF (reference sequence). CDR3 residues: CATSPRRDRGVVYTF. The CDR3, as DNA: TGTGCCACCAGCCCCCGAAGGGACAGGGGAGTTGTCTACACCTTC.

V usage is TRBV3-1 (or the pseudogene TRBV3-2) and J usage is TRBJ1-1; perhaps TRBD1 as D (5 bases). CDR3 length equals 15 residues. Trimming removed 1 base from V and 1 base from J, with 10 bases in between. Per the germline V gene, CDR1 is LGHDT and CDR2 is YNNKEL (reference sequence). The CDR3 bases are TGTGCCAGCAGCCAAGGCCCAGGACAGAACACTGAAGCTTTCTTT. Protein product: CASSQGPGQNTEAFF.

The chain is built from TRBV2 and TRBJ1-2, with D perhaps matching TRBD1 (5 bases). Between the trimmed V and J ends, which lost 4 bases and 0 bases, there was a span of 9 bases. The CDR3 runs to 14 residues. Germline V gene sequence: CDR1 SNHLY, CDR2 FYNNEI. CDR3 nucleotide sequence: TGTGCCAGCAGTGGAACAGGTACTAACTATGGCTACACCTTC. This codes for CASSGTGTNYGYTF.

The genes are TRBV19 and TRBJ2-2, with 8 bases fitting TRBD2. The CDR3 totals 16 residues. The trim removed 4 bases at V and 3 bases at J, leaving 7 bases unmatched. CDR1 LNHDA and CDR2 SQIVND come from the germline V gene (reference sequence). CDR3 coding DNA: TGTGCCAGTAGTACCGGGACTAGTTATTACACCGGGGAGCTGTTTTTT. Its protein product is CASSTGTSYYTGELFF.

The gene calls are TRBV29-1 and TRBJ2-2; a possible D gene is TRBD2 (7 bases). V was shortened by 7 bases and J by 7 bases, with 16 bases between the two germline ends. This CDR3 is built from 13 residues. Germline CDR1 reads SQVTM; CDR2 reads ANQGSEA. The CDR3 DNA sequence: TGCAGCGCCGGGGGCGGGGGCGGCGGGGAGCTGTTTTTT. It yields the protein CSAGGGGGGELFF.

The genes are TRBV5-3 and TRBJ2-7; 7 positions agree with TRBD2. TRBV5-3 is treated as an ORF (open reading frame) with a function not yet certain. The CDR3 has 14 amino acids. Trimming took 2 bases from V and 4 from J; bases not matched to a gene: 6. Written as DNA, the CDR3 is TGTGCCAGAAGCTTCCCTAGCGGACCTTACGAGCAGTACTTC. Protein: CARSFPSGPYEQYF.

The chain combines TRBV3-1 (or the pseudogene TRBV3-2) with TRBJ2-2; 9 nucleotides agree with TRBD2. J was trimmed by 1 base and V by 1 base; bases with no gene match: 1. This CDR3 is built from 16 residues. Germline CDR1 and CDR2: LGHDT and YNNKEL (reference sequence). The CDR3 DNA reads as TGTGCCAGCAGCCAAGGGACTAGCGTGAACACCGGGGAGCTGTTTTTT. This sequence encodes CASSQGTSVNTGELFF.

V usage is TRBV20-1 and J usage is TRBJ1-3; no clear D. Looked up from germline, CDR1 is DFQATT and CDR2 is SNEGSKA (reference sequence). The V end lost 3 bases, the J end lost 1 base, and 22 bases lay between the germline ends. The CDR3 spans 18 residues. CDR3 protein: CSASSLGGSELSGNTIYF. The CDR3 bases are TGCAGTGCTAGTAGTCTCGGTGGCAGCGAATTATCTGGAAACACCATATATTTT.